These 17 T cell receptor beta chains were all obtained from the same sample, sequenced in a study of CD8 T cells in ankylosing spondylitis (dated by TCRdb to the late 2010s). The receptor library was made with 5' RACE. Sequencing was carried out with an Illumina HiSeq 2500. TCRdb itself trimmed the public reads at Q25 with fastp, ran MiXCR and retained productive beta chains. Every distinct CDR3 protein forms one entry, paired with its most common genes and DNA. In all, the sample holds some 140,000 distinct CDR3 sequences, and approximately 7.3% of those were seen once. The ten largest account for 9.5% to 15% of the sample. Sequencing was carried out using blood, either unsorted or a sorted T cell fraction (not recorded which). Receptor source: a female donor with ankylosing spondylitis or in good health (not recorded which).

Ten or more counts support this clonotype. This sequence joins TRBV2 and TRBJ2-1; 8 positions match TRBD2. Germline V gene data show CDR1 as SNHLY and CDR2 as FYNNEI. J gave up 3 bases and V 4 bases, and 8 bases lay outside the gene matches. The CDR3 loop spans 16 amino acids. CDR3 nucleotides: TGTGCCAGCAGTGCCGCAAGCGGGGGAATCTACAATGAGCAGTTCTTC. This codes for CASSAASGGIYNEQFF.

Ten or more counts support this clonotype. V is TRBV20-1 and J is TRBJ2-2; D is possibly TRBD1 or TRBD2 (5 bases each). The ends were cut back, 0 bases at V and 1 base at J, with 9 bases in the middle. Per germline, CDR1 DFQATT and CDR2 SNEGSKA (reference sequence). This CDR3 has 15 amino acids. The CDR3 loop reads CSAREGVLNTGELFF. CDR3 sequence (DNA): TGCAGTGCTAGAGAGGGGGTTCTGAACACCGGGGAGCTGTTTTTT.

The chain combines TRBV20-1 with TRBJ1-1, with a weak D call TRBD1 (5 bases). Germline-derived CDR1 and CDR2 are DFQATT and SNEGSKA (reference sequence). The V end lost 5 bases, the J end lost 6 bases, and 10 bases lay between the germline ends. The CDR3 extends over 11 amino acids. The CDR3 reads CSAHRGPEAFF. The CDR3, as DNA: TGCAGTGCTCACCGGGGCCCTGAAGCTTTCTTT.

The chain couples TRBV7-2 to TRBJ1-3; D is uncertain. Per germline, CDR1 SGHTA and CDR2 FQGNSA. This CDR3 is 16 amino acids long. The V gene lost 1 base and the J gene lost 0 bases, with 10 bases spanning the gap. CDR3 amino acids: CASSLGGLNSGNTIYF. CDR3 nucleotide sequence: TGTGCCAGCAGCTTAGGAGGGCTTAACTCTGGAAACACCATATATTTT.

In its sample, this clonotype was seen a few times. This chain connects TRBV7-9 to TRBJ1-4; the match to TRBD1 covers 9 bases. Per the germline V gene, CDR1 is SEHNR and CDR2 is FQNEAQ (reference sequence). The CDR3 contains 15 residues. The V and J ends lost 5 bases and 8 bases, in that order; junction bases with no gene match: 9. CDR3 nucleotides: TGTGCCAGCAGCACCTCGGGACAGGGTATGGAAAAACTGTTTTTT. Translation gives CASSTSGQGMEKLFF.

The table lists this clonotype with many counts. The rearrangement uses TRBV6-6 and TRBJ1-2; D possibly corresponds to TRBD1 (6 bases). This CDR3 region has 13 residues. Trimming pared 2 bases from V and 8 bases from J, leaving 12 bases between. The germline V gene encodes CDR1 MNHNY and CDR2 SVGAGI (reference sequence). DNA of the CDR3: TGTGCCAGCAGTTACGTGGGGGCTGGAGGCTACACCTTC. Its protein product is CASSYVGAGGYTF.

V usage is TRBV20-1 and J usage is TRBJ2-7, with TRBD1 matching 9 bases. This CDR3 region has 14 residues. The V and J ends lost 4 bases and 4 bases, in that order; junction bases with no gene match: 8. From germline, CDR1 is DFQATT and CDR2 SNEGSKA (reference sequence). The CDR3 bases are TGCAGTGCTAACAATCCCGGGACAGGGTACGAGCAGTACTTC. It translates to CSANNPGTGYEQYF.

About this clonotype itself: This sequence may be a read error, since a much larger clone differs from it by one base. This chain uses TRBV5-1 with TRBJ2-7, with TRBD2 matching over 9 bases. CDR1 and CDR2 from the germline V gene are SGHRS and YFSETQ. The CDR3 is 14 residues long. Written as DNA, the CDR3 is TGCGACAGCAGCGGGGGACTAGCCCCCTCCGAGCAGTACTTC. Protein product: CDSSGGLAPSEQYF.

There are many counts of this clonotype. The gene calls are TRBV28 and TRBJ2-1; D might be TRBD2 (5 bases). Looked up from germline, CDR1 is MDHEN and CDR2 is SYDVKM. V was clipped by 0 bases and J by 6 bases, with 9 bases between them. The CDR3 loop spans 14 amino acids. In DNA form, the CDR3 reads TGTGCCAGCAGTTTATGGGCGGGCCCCAATGAGCAGTTCTTC. This translates into CASSLWAGPNEQFF.

This clonotype was recorded at least ten times. This chain joins TRBV3-1 and TRBJ1-5; tentative D call: TRBD1 (6 bases). The ends were cut back, 6 bases at V and 3 bases at J, with 12 bases in the middle. This CDR3 is 14 amino acids long. Germline V lookup: CDR1 LGHDT, CDR2 YNNKEL (reference sequence). The CDR3 protein is CASSRTGLNQPQHF. The CDR3 region has the DNA TGTGCCAGCAGTCGCACAGGGCTCAATCAGCCCCAGCATTTT.

This clonotype came up many times. The V call is TRBV20-1, the J call TRBJ2-7; TRBD1 agrees at 7 bases. CDR3 length equals 13 residues. V lost 3 bases to trimming and J lost 5 bases; unmatched junction nucleotides: 7. CDR1 is DFQATT, CDR2 SNEGSKA, per germline (reference sequence). In DNA, the CDR3 is TGCAGTGCTAGGTCCCAGGGGGACAACGAGCAGTACTTC. It translates to CSARSQGDNEQYF.

This clonotype was observed at least ten times. The J gene is TRBJ2-3, the V gene TRBV4-2, with D possibly matching TRBD2 (6 bases). CDR3 length: 15 residues. Germline CDR1 is LGHNA and CDR2 is YNFKEQ. V was pared by 6 bases and J by 0 bases, with 13 bases between. The DNA for the CDR3 is TGTGCCAGCAGTTCTGGACTAACTAGCACAGATACGCAGTATTTT. It codes for CASSSGLTSTDTQYF.

This clonotype occurred many times. The gene calls are TRBV4-2 and TRBJ2-3; tentatively, D is TRBD2 (6 bases). The CDR3 covers 16 residues. Germline V CDR1 and CDR2: LGHNA, YNFKEQ. The germline V and J ends were trimmed by 0 bases and 0 bases, with 10 bases remaining between them. The CDR3 protein is CASSQDRAGSTDTQYF. The CDR3, as DNA: TGTGCCAGCAGCCAAGATAGGGCGGGGAGCACAGATACGCAGTATTTT.

Ten or more counts support this clonotype. The chain carries TRBV5-1 and TRBJ1-1; 8 bases line up with TRBD1. Germline CDR1 reads SGHRS; CDR2 reads YFSETQ. V was clipped by 2 bases and J by 3 bases; unmatched bases: 6. The CDR3 contains 15 residues. The CDR3 sequence: CASSFSAGGYTEAFF. DNA of the CDR3: TGCGCCAGCAGCTTCTCGGCAGGGGGCTACACTGAAGCTTTCTTT.

There are many counts of this clonotype. V usage is TRBV28 and J usage is TRBJ1-1; D is unresolved. The CDR3 has 11 residues. V was clipped by 7 bases and J by 6 bases, with 9 bases between them. Germline V gene data show CDR1 as MDHEN and CDR2 as SYDVKM. This CDR3 is CASTSVAEAFF. The CDR3 nucleotides are TGTGCCAGCACCTCAGTCGCTGAAGCTTTCTTT. The whole variable domain, remainder taken from reference TRBV28 and TRBJ1-1, is DVKVTQSSRYLVKRTGEKVFLECVQDMDHENMFWYRQDPGLGLRLIYFSYDVKMKEKGDIPEGYSVSREKKERFSLILESASTNQTSMYLCASTSVAEAFFGQGTRLTVV.

The sample holds many counts of this clonotype. The chain recombines TRBV9 with TRBJ1-4; TRBD1 aligns across 7 bases. The CDR3 sequence is 15 residues long. CDR1 SGDLS and CDR2 YYNGEE come from the germline V gene. After removal of 4 bases from V and 8 bases from J, the junction contained 11 bases not matched to a gene. The CDR3 loop is CASSTQQGLGEKLFF. The DNA of the CDR3 is TGTGCCAGCAGCACCCAACAGGGGCTGGGAGAAAAACTGTTTTTT. Drawing the rest from reference TRBV9 and TRBJ1-4, the complete variable domain is DSGVTQTPKHLITATGQRVTLRCSPRSGDLSVYWYQQSLDQGLQFLIQYYNGEERAKGNILERFSAQQFPDLHSELNLSSLELGDSALYFCASSTQQGLGEKLFFGSGTQLSVL.

This clonotype has at least ten counts. The gene calls are TRBV29-1 and TRBJ2-3; 13 bases agree with TRBD2. Per the germline V gene, CDR1 is SQVTM and CDR2 is ANQGSEA. Trimming cost V 6 bases and J 4 bases; bases outside gene matches: 4. CDR3 size: 14 residues. The DNA for the CDR3 is TGCAGCGTGGGGACTAGCGGGGAGGCAGATACGCAGTATTTT. Translated, it gives CSVGTSGEADTQYF.